The present T cell receptor beta chain was sequenced within a study of blood T cell repertoires in COVID-19. Only in-frame clones appear in the TCRdb table, and some are missing; sequencing was by immunoSEQ multiplex PCR. The sample records some 190,000 clones, roughly nine tenths being singletons. Germline-derived CDR1 and CDR2 are MNHEY and SMNVEV (reference sequence). The V end was cut by 4 bases, the J end by 2 bases, with 14 bases between. The CDR3 length is 15 residues. The origin of this receptor is a woman aged 40 to 50 in a cohort exposed to, infected with or recovered from COVID-19 (not recorded which). The chain combines TRBV27 with TRBJ1-1, with D possibly matching TRBD1 (5 bases). Sequenced material: PBMCs or T cells enriched from blood (not recorded which). The CDR3 loop reads CASSSEQDFNTEAFF. CDR3 coding DNA: TGTGCCAGCAGTTCGGAACAGGATTTTAACACTGAAGCTTTCTTT.